These 3 T cell receptor beta chains were all obtained from the same sample, sequenced in a study of blood T cells in healthy people across ages. Primed by a sample-barcoded 5' primer and a J-beta primer mix, a second PCR proceeded for roughly 7 to 11 cycles. TCRdb called the 5' RACE reads again in MiXCR, with one record for every CDR3 protein. Of roughly 800,000 distinct CDR3 sequences in the sample, approximately 25% were seen once. This sample was also put to use in a study of T cells of mothers and their children.

Material for sequencing was blood. All receptors derive from a boy younger than 18 in good health.

V and J are TRBV4-2 and TRBJ2-6; 7 bases are a match to TRBD1. The CDR3 totals 19 residues. The V and J ends lost 0 bases and 0 bases, in that order; junction bases with no gene match: 8. The germline CDR1 and CDR2 sequences are LGHNA and YNFKEQ. CDR3 in amino acids: CASSQEVTGFFSGANVLTF. In DNA, the CDR3 is TGTGCCAGCAGCCAAGAGGTGACAGGGTTCTTCTCTGGGGCCAACGTCCTGACTTTC.

This clonotype has more than one count but fewer than ten. This chain joins TRBV6-6 and TRBJ2-1, with D perhaps matching TRBD2 (6 bases). This CDR3 is built from 11 residues. V lost 7 bases and J lost 8, with 9 bases in between. Germline V CDR1 and CDR2: MNHNY, SVGAGI (reference sequence). The CDR3 loop reads CASIGGDEQFF. Here the CDR3 DNA reads TGTGCCAGCATAGGAGGGGATGAGCAGTTCTTC.

This sequence joins TRBV6-1 and TRBJ2-1; 8 nucleotides agree with TRBD2. The CDR3 totals 13 residues. Germline CDR1 is MNHNS and CDR2 is SASEGT. Written as DNA, the CDR3 is TGTGAAACGCGGGGGGCGACCTACAATGAGCAGTTCTTC. It codes for CETRGATYNEQFF.